The following is a T cell receptor beta chain sequence with its context. This clonotype was seen at least ten times. Its antigen has not been determined. The sample holds no much larger clone one base away, and base qualities are not on file. Explained via the paper, the treatment or condition label denotes: allogeneic hematopoietic cell transplantation with graft depleted of TCRalphabeta T cells and CD19 B cells. Transplant recipients were children who received TCRalphabeta/CD19-depleted allogeneic hematopoietic cell grafts. Looking up the germline V gene yields CDR1 ENHRY and CDR2 SYGVKD. Reading from cysteine to phenylalanine, the CDR3 counts 13 amino acids. Only the CDR3 region is kept as DNA, spanning 39 bases read in frame from base 1. V is shortened by 8 bases, J by 5 bases, and the region joining them spans 16 bases. These data are taken from a study of T-cell reconstitution after alpha-beta-depleted transplantation in children (dated by TCRdb to the mid-2010s). Concerning the study at large: T-cell immune reconstitution after TCRalphabeta/CD19-depleted allogeneic hematopoietic cell transplantation in children was quantitatively tracked in the study by means of TCR repertoire profiling.

Study-level results and caveats: About two months after transplant, the apparently early recovery of alphabetaT-cell counts reportedly depended on just several hundred clones that had expanded rapidly and came from non-depleted graft cells. The high TCRbeta diversity at day 60 in some patients was ascribed to recipient T cells and intrathymic progenitors that had survived conditioning. Over the following months the frequencies of hyperexpanded clones went down, and after one year T-cell counts and TCRbeta diversity were mostly credited to newly produced T cells.

The receptor library was made with PCR. Sequenced using an Illumina HiSeq 2500. To normalize quantification of the TCRbeta repertoire, the TCR libraries were built with molecular barcoding that relied on unique molecular identifiers. TCRdb trimmed the raw reads at Q25, called clones with MiXCR and kept productive beta chains. All rows with the same CDR3 protein become a single entry with the most common DNA and genes. Across this sample there are hundreds of thousands of distinct CDR3 sequences, with 20% to 25% seen only once. The ten largest clonotypes hold roughly 15% of the sample. This TCR derives from a boy in the first two years of life who had a stem cell transplant for acute myeloid leukemia, so the T cells may come from the graft donor. Sequencing used PBMCs, mostly from graft donor cells, obtained 360 days after TCRalphabeta/CD19-depleted stem cell transplant. The receptor chain draws on TRBV10-3 and TRBJ2-7, with the D assignment possibly TRBD1 or TRBD2, given 5 matching bases for each. The nucleotide sequence reads as follows: TGTGCCATCGCTCCCGGGACGGACAACGAGCAGTACTTC. Protein translation: CAIAPGTDNEQYF.